The next 10 T cell receptor beta chains were all read from a single sample in a study of response to subunit inactivated influenza vaccine. TCRdb re-called the RT-PCR reads with MiXCR, one entry per CDR3 protein. There are roughly 170,000 distinct CDR3 sequences in the sample; about 9% occur only once, and 11% lies in the top ten. The starting material was non-naive T cells sorted from PBMCs, obtained on the day of vaccination. These receptors all stem from a man aged 50-60 years who received an inactivated influenza vaccine.

The chain employs TRBV4-2 and TRBJ1-2, with unresolved D. The germline CDR1 and CDR2 sequences are LGHNA and YNFKEQ. CDR3 size: 16 residues. V shed 0 bases and J shed 2 bases, with 13 bases lying between them. CDR3 sequence: CASSQDEGSKNYGYTF. CDR3 DNA sequence: TGTGCCAGCAGCCAAGACGAGGGATCAAAAAACTATGGCTACACCTTC.

This clonotype showed up many times. This rearrangement joins TRBV5-1 to TRBJ1-1; 7 nucleotides agree with TRBD1. CDR1 SGHRS and CDR2 YFSETQ come from the germline V gene. The CDR3 has 15 residues. V gave up 4 bases and J gave up 2 bases; unmatched junction bases: 8. The CDR3 is CASSDWGTVNTEAFF. The DNA of the CDR3 is TGCGCCAGCAGCGATTGGGGGACAGTTAACACTGAAGCTTTCTTT. The variable domain in full, completed from reference TRBV5-1 and TRBJ1-1, reads KAGVTQTPRYLIKTRGQQVTLSCSPISGHRSVSWYQQTPGQGLQFLFEYFSETQRNKGNFPGRFSGRQFSNSRSEMNVSTLELGDSALYLCASSDWGTVNTEAFFGQGTRLTVV.

This clonotype was picked up a small number of times. J is TRBJ1-1 and V is TRBV5-1; maybe TRBD1 (5 bases). CDR1 and CDR2 (germline): SGHRS, YFSETQ. V was shortened by 0 bases and J by 4 bases, with 10 bases between the two germline ends. The length of the CDR3 is 14 residues. The CDR3 sequence: CASSLDGAATEAFF. The CDR3 region has the DNA TGCGCCAGCAGCTTGGATGGGGCTGCCACTGAAGCTTTCTTT.

This clonotype appeared many times. V gene TRBV6-5 combines with J gene TRBJ2-1, with D unresolved. With 2 bases removed from V and 0 bases from J, the gap between germline ends came to 8 bases. The length of the CDR3 is 15 residues. CDR1 is MNHEY, CDR2 SVGAGI, per germline. Here the CDR3 reads CASSYGDPSYNEQFF. Here the CDR3 DNA reads TGTGCCAGCAGTTACGGGGATCCCTCCTACAATGAGCAGTTCTTC.

The chain combines TRBV28 with TRBJ1-5; the D gene is possibly TRBD1 (6 bases). Trimming left V 5 bases short and J 5 bases short, with 19 bases between. This CDR3 is 16 amino acids long. The germline CDR1 and CDR2 sequences are MDHEN and SYDVKM. The CDR3 DNA is TGTGCCAGCAGTACCTACCCCGGCGGGGGCGATCAGCCCCAGCATTTT. This sequence encodes CASSTYPGGGDQPQHF.

The chain is built from TRBV5-6 and TRBJ2-7; D may be TRBD1 or TRBD2 (5 bases each). Trimming cost V 0 bases and J 7 bases, with 14 bases left between them. This CDR3 has 14 residues. Germline CDR1 reads SGHDT; CDR2 reads YYEEEE. This CDR3 is CASSLGPAGREQYF. CDR3 nucleotides: TGTGCCAGCAGCTTGGGACCGGCAGGGAGAGAGCAGTACTTC.

The sample holds a few counts of this clonotype. V is TRBV20-1 and J is TRBJ2-7; 10 bases agree with TRBD1. Looked up from germline, CDR1 is DFQATT and CDR2 is SNEGSKA (reference sequence). There are 14 residues in the CDR3. The CDR3 sequence: CRAEDRDRGYEQYF. CDR3 nucleotide sequence: TGCAGGGCGGAGGATAGGGACAGGGGCTACGAGCAGTACTTC.

This clonotype was detected many times. The J gene is TRBJ2-5, the V gene TRBV12-3 or TRBV12-4, with 11 bases lining up with TRBD2. Losses at the gene ends were 6 bases for V and 0 bases for J; bases not matched to a gene: 6. This CDR3 is 16 amino acids long. CDR3: CASSQRTSGYQETQYF. DNA for the CDR3: TGTGCCAGCAGCCAACGGACTAGCGGGTACCAAGAGACCCAGTACTTC.

The table lists this clonotype with many counts. The chain has TRBV6-4 and TRBJ2-3, with D possibly called TRBD1 or TRBD2 (6 bases each). V lost 2 bases and J lost 1, with 10 bases in between. Germline loops: CDR1 MRHNA, CDR2 SNTAGT. The CDR3 is 15 residues long. CDR3 nucleotide sequence: TGTGCCAGCAGTGACGACGGGGGCGGCACAGATACGCAGTATTTT. Amino acids: CASSDDGGGTDTQYF.

In this sample, this clonotype turned up many times. This chain links TRBV28 with TRBJ1-2; 7 bases are shared with TRBD1. V shed 6 bases, J shed 3 bases, and the junction held 7 bases outside the gene matches. Per germline, CDR1 MDHEN and CDR2 SYDVKM. The CDR3 loop spans 14 amino acids. This CDR3 reads CASRPGQSYYGYTF. The DNA for the CDR3 is TGTGCCAGCAGGCCGGGACAGTCATACTATGGCTACACCTTC.